A single sample gave rise to the 17 T cell receptor beta chains below, sequenced in a study of shared clonotypes between healthy human individuals. The repertoire was sequenced with immunoSEQ multiplex PCR; TCRdb's copy has only in-frame clones and lacks some. This table has some 500,000 clones, 90% to 96% appearing once. The sequenced sample was naive CD4+ T cells sorted from blood. Stated subset: CD45RA+ positively selected. The origin of the receptors is a woman in her 30s in good health.

This clone showed up just once. The V gene is TRBV5-6, the J gene TRBJ1-3; the match to TRBD1 covers 10 bases. The CDR3 runs 17 residues. In germline, CDR1 is SGHDT, CDR2 YYEEEE. V shed 4 bases, J shed 0 bases, and the junction held 7 bases outside the gene matches. CDR3 nucleotides: TGTGCCAGCAGCCAGGGGACAGGGGCCGCCTCTGGAAACACCATATATTTT. Its translation: CASSQGTGAASGNTIYF.

This chain connects TRBV27 to TRBJ2-1, with TRBD2 matching 11 bases. V was pared by 5 bases and J by 5 bases, with 2 bases of the junction left unmatched. Germline V gene sequence: CDR1 MNHEY, CDR2 SMNVEV (reference sequence). There are 14 residues in the CDR3. CDR3 amino acids: CASSGGLADNEQFF. The CDR3 bases are TGTGCCAGCAGTGGGGGACTAGCGGACAATGAGCAGTTCTTC.

The V gene is TRBV2, the J gene TRBJ2-5; D is unresolved. Germline values: CDR1 SNHLY, CDR2 FYNNEI. The V end lost 6 bases, the J end lost 2 bases, and 10 bases lay between the germline ends. The CDR3 covers 13 residues. CDR3 in amino acids: CASRWALQETQYF. The CDR3 DNA sequence: TGTGCCAGCAGGTGGGCTTTACAAGAGACCCAGTACTTC.

The V gene is TRBV6-6, the J gene TRBJ2-1; the D is unclear. Germline assignment: CDR1 MNHNY and CDR2 SVGAGI (reference sequence). Trimming removed 4 bases from V and 5 bases from J, with 3 bases in between. The CDR3 is made up of 11 amino acids. The DNA of the CDR3 is TGTGCCAGCAGTTCTAACAATGAGCAGTTCTTC. As protein: CASSSNNEQFF.

The V call is TRBV25-1, the J call TRBJ1-6; 7 bases align to TRBD1. There are 12 residues in the CDR3. The V gene end was trimmed by 7 bases and the J gene end by 10 bases; junction bases not matched to a gene: 4. Germline V gene lookup returns CDR1 MGHDK and CDR2 SYGVNS. The CDR3 reads CASTTGVSPLHF. The CDR3 region has the DNA TGTGCCAGCACCACAGGGGTATCACCCCTCCACTTT.

The genes are TRBV9 and TRBJ2-1; 9 bases fit TRBD2. This CDR3 comprises 15 residues. V lost 2 bases to trimming and J lost 1 base; unmatched junction nucleotides: 1. Germline assignment: CDR1 SGDLS and CDR2 YYNGEE. The CDR3 DNA reads as TGTGCCAGCAGCGTGCGGGAGGGTTCCTACAATGAGCAGTTCTTC. It codes for CASSVREGSYNEQFF.

This clone is a singleton in its sample. The chain joins TRBV28 to TRBJ2-4; D might be TRBD2 (6 bases). Germline CDR1 is MDHEN and CDR2 is SYDVKM. V lost 2 bases and J lost 0, with 14 bases in between. This CDR3 spans 17 amino acids. CDR3 residues: CASSLRGSGVAKNIQYF. The CDR3 coding sequence is TGTGCCAGCAGTTTACGGGGGAGTGGAGTAGCCAAAAACATTCAGTACTTC. The full variable domain, its missing parts supplied by reference TRBV28 and TRBJ2-4, is DVKVTQSSRYLVKRTGEKVFLECVQDMDHENMFWYRQDPGLGLRLIYFSYDVKMKEKGDIPEGYSVSREKKERFSLILESASTNQTSMYLCASSLRGSGVAKNIQYFGAGTRLSVL.

This chain joins TRBV27 and TRBJ1-6; D is unresolved. Trimming left V 4 bases short and J 9 bases short, with 16 bases between. Germline CDR1 reads MNHEY; CDR2 reads SMNVEV (reference sequence). CDR3 length equals 15 residues. The CDR3 region is CASSWSPDRRSPLHF. The CDR3 DNA reads TGTGCCAGCAGTTGGTCCCCGGATAGGCGTTCACCCCTCCACTTT.

In this sample, this clone turned up once. The CDR3 loop is CASSFAAGDQPQHF. CDR3 DNA: TGCGCCAGCAGCTTTGCGGCAGGGGATCAGCCCCAGCATTTT. The rearrangement uses TRBV5-1 and TRBJ1-5, with D perhaps matching TRBD1 (6 bases). The V end lost 2 bases, the J end lost 5 bases, and 11 bases lay between the germline ends. Germline V lookup: CDR1 SGHRS, CDR2 YFSETQ. The CDR3 runs 14 residues. The full variable domain, completed using reference TRBV5-1 and TRBJ1-5, is KAGVTQTPRYLIKTRGQQVTLSCSPISGHRSVSWYQQTPGQGLQFLFEYFSETQRNKGNFPGRFSGRQFSNSRSEMNVSTLELGDSALYLCASSFAAGDQPQHFGDGTRLSIL.

DNA for the CDR3: TGTGCCAGCAGAAGGGGGGGTCGGGGACTTTACGAGCAGTACTTC. This encodes CASRRGGRGLYEQYF. This chain connects TRBV6-5 to TRBJ2-5; tentatively, D is TRBD2 (7 bases). The DNA end lines up better with TRBJ2-7; the J call may be wrong. Germline lookup yields CDR1 MNHEY and CDR2 SVGAGI. The CDR3 spans 15 residues.

The chain is built from TRBV27 and TRBJ2-3; 8 nucleotides match TRBD2. The CDR3 loop spans 14 amino acids. Germline trimming cut 9 bases from V and 0 bases from J; bases unmatched to any gene: 5. The germline V gene has CDR1 MNHEY and CDR2 SMNVEV (reference sequence). CDR3 sequence reads: CASQTSVSTDTQYF. The CDR3 DNA is TGTGCCAGTCAGACTAGCGTAAGCACAGATACGCAGTATTTT.

V and J are TRBV5-8 and TRBJ2-4; perhaps TRBD1 as D (5 bases). The CDR3 is 15 amino acids. The germline V gene has CDR1 SGHTS and CDR2 YDEGEE. V lost 0 bases to trimming and J lost 1 base, with 8 bases between them. The CDR3 reads CASSLAGAAKNIQYF. For the CDR3, the DNA is TGTGCCAGCAGCTTGGCTGGGGCGGCCAAAAACATTCAGTACTTC.

This rearrangement joins TRBV7-9 to TRBJ2-7, with unresolved D. V lost 0 bases, J lost 7 bases, and 7 bases lay in between. Germline V gives CDR1 SEHNR, CDR2 FQNEAQ (reference sequence). CDR3 length: 12 amino acids. Here the CDR3 DNA reads TGTGCCAGCAGCTTAGCTACACCAGAGCAGTACTTC. It specifies CASSLATPEQYF.

This clone occurred a few times. The rearrangement links TRBV27 to TRBJ1-5; D is undetermined. The CDR3 has 13 amino acids. V was cut by 3 bases and J by 5 bases, with 8 bases left in between. Germline lookup yields CDR1 MNHEY and CDR2 SMNVEV (reference sequence). This CDR3 reads CASSLGWDQPQHF. The CDR3 DNA is TGTGCCAGCAGTTTGGGGTGGGATCAGCCCCAGCATTTT.

The chain is built from TRBV7-7 and TRBJ2-5, with D perhaps TRBD1 or TRBD2 (5 bases each). V lost 0 bases and J lost 4, with 9 bases in between. The germline gives CDR1 SSHAT, CDR2 FNYEAQ (reference sequence). The CDR3 runs to 14 residues. Written as DNA, the CDR3 is TGTGCCAGCAGCTTAGCGGGGACCTTAGAGACCCAGTACTTC. Its protein is CASSLAGTLETQYF.

Notes on this clone: Other nucleotide sequences in the sample specify the same CDR3. This chain joins TRBV6-1 and TRBJ2-7; tentative D call: TRBD1 (5 bases). Germline-derived CDR1 and CDR2 are MNHNS and SASEGT. V dropped 2 bases and J dropped 3 bases, with 5 bases sitting between them. This CDR3 comprises 12 residues. The CDR3 nucleotides read TGTGCCAGCAGTGAACAGGGCTACGAGCAGTACTTC. It is translated as CASSEQGYEQYF.

The genes are TRBV2 and TRBJ2-1; 13 bases agree with TRBD2. CDR3 length: 14 residues. CDR1 and CDR2 from the germline V gene are SNHLY and FYNNEI. V lost 6 bases to trimming and J lost 7 bases; unmatched junction nucleotides: 3. CDR3: CASRGLAGINEQFF. The CDR3 DNA reads as TGTGCCAGCAGGGGACTAGCGGGAATAAATGAGCAGTTCTTC.